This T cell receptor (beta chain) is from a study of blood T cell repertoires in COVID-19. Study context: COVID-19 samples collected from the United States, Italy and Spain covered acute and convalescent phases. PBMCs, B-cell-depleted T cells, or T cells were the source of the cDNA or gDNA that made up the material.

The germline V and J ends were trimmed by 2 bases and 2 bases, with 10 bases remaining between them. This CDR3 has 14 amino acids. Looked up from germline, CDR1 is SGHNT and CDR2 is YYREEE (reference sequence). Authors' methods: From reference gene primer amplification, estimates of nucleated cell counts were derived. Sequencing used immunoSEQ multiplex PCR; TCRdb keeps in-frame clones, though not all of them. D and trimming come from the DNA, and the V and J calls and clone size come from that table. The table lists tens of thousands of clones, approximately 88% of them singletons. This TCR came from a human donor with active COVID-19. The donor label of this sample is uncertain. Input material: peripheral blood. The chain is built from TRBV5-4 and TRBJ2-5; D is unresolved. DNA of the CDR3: TGTGCCAGCAGCTTTCTCGCGACACAAGAGACCCAGTACTTC. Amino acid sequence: CASSFLATQETQYF.